The 25 T cell receptor beta chains reported below all come from one sample, sequenced in a study of shared clonotypes between healthy human individuals (dated by TCRdb to 2020 to 2021). The method behind the library was the immunoSEQ multiplex PCR assay. This is the immuneACCESS table as TCRdb keeps it, with only in-frame sequences that have V and J called. A part of the clones is gone; compared with another copy, unresolved V genes explain less than half, and the rest is unexplained. Across this sample there are more than 2,000,000 clones, with 85% to 95% seen only once. The ten largest clonotypes hold approximately 0.4% of the sample. Input material: naive CD4+ T cells from PBMCs. The cell subset or site label of this sample denotes: CD45RA+ positively selected. These receptor sequences come from a young man in good health. Some clones in this sample may be carry-over from other donors' samples.

The rearrangement joins TRBV11-1 to TRBJ2-2, with a tentative D call TRBD2 (6 bases). There are 15 residues in the CDR3. Germline values: CDR1 SGHAT, CDR2 FQDESV (reference sequence). V lost 2 bases and J lost 4, with 11 bases in between. CDR3 in amino acids: CASSLFGSGTGELFF. CDR3 coding DNA: TGTGCCAGCAGCTTATTCGGTAGCGGCACCGGGGAGCTGTTTTTT.

This sequence joins TRBV6-5 and TRBJ2-7; D may be TRBD2 (6 bases). Germline V gene data show CDR1 as MNHEY and CDR2 as SVGAGI. The CDR3 extends over 11 amino acids. V was pared by 6 bases and J by 6 bases, with 9 bases between. The CDR3 loop reads CASRSGSEQYF. The CDR3 DNA follows: TGTGCCAGCAGGTCCGGGAGCGAGCAGTACTTC.

CDR3 in DNA: TGTGCCAGCAGCGACCCCCTGGGAGGGACAGATTCCTACGAGCAGTACTTC. It is translated as CASSDPLGGTDSYEQYF. This chain links TRBV27 with TRBJ2-7; perhaps D is TRBD1 or TRBD2 (7 bases each). V was shortened by 6 bases and J by 1 base, with 22 bases between the two germline ends. Germline assignment: CDR1 MNHEY and CDR2 SMNVEV (reference sequence). The CDR3 extends over 17 amino acids.

The chain joins TRBV28 to TRBJ1-5; 9 bases agree with TRBD1. Looked up from germline, CDR1 is MDHEN and CDR2 is SYDVKM. Trimming cost V 6 bases and J 3 bases; bases outside gene matches: 9. The CDR3 is made up of 16 amino acids. CDR3 nucleotide sequence: TGTGCCAGCAGCAGACGGGGACAGGGTCCCAATCAGCCCCAGCATTTT. It translates to CASSRRGQGPNQPQHF.

This chain connects TRBV5-1 to TRBJ2-5; 9 bases align to TRBD1. V shed 2 bases, J shed 5 bases, and the junction held 10 bases outside the gene matches. The CDR3 covers 16 residues. Germline lookup yields CDR1 SGHRS and CDR2 YFSETQ. The CDR3, as DNA: TGCGCCAGCAGCTTTCAACCGACAGGGGGAACGGAGACCCAGTACTTC. Translation: CASSFQPTGGTETQYF.

On this clone: Other DNA sequences within the sample encode an identical CDR3. The rearrangement uses TRBV5-1 and TRBJ2-7; D gene ambiguous. Germline values: CDR1 SGHRS, CDR2 YFSETQ. Trimming pared 3 bases from V and 4 bases from J, leaving 5 bases between. There are 11 residues in the CDR3. In DNA, the CDR3 is TGCGCCAGCAGCTCCGAATACGAGCAGTACTTC. As protein: CASSSEYEQYF.

The chain employs TRBV4-3 and TRBJ2-3; D gene uncertain. Trimming stripped 5 bases from V and 4 bases from J, with 7 bases between. Germline V lookup: CDR1 LGHNA, CDR2 YSLEER. This CDR3 region has 12 residues. The CDR3 nucleotides read TGCGCCAGCAGCTACCAGTCAGATACGCAGTATTTT. Its translation is CASSYQSDTQYF.

The rearrangement uses TRBV7-4 and TRBJ1-3; possibly TRBD1 for D (5 bases). Trimming removed 6 bases at V and 1 base at J, with 10 bases between. Per germline, CDR1 SGHVT and CDR2 SQSDAQ. This CDR3 has 14 residues. CDR3 DNA sequence: TGTGCCAGCAGGCGGGGGAAATCTGGAAACACCATATATTTT. Translation: CASRRGKSGNTIYF.

The chain combines TRBV12-5 with TRBJ2-2; TRBD2 agrees at 9 bases. The CDR3 has 15 residues. V gave up 5 bases and J gave up 5 bases; unmatched junction bases: 6. Looked up from germline, CDR1 is LGHNT and CDR2 is FRNRAP. The CDR3 sequence: CASGLSGSFTGELFF. The DNA of the CDR3 is TGTGCTAGTGGTCTTAGCGGGAGCTTTACCGGGGAGCTGTTTTTT.

CDR3 loop: CASSYLGTGSTDTQYF. The CDR3 DNA reads as TGCGCCAGCAGCTACCTAGGGACGGGTAGCACAGATACGCAGTATTTT. The chain carries TRBV5-1 and TRBJ2-3; D is tentatively TRBD1 or TRBD2 (5 bases each). This CDR3 has 16 residues. V was trimmed by 3 bases and J by 0 bases, leaving 14 bases between them. Germline values: CDR1 SGHRS, CDR2 YFSETQ.

The rearrangement joins TRBV5-6 to TRBJ1-5; no reliable D call. The CDR3 has 15 residues. Per the germline V gene, CDR1 is SGHDT and CDR2 is YYEEEE. V lost 0 bases and J 1 base, leaving 8 bases between the germline ends. CDR3 coding DNA: TGTGCCAGCAGCTTGGGCCCAGTGAGCAATCAGCCCCAGCATTTT. Its translation is CASSLGPVSNQPQHF.

This chain uses TRBV5-1 with TRBJ2-2; TRBD2 might be the D (5 bases). Per the germline V gene, CDR1 is SGHRS and CDR2 is YFSETQ. The ends were cut back, 2 bases at V and 7 bases at J, with 18 bases in the middle. This CDR3 region has 16 residues. The CDR3 DNA reads as TGCGCCAGCAGCTTTATGAGCGGAACCAACGGCGGGGAGCTGTTTTTT. Protein product: CASSFMSGTNGGELFF.

This chain joins TRBV5-6 and TRBJ1-2; D is unresolved. The CDR3 consists of 13 residues. Trimming took off 2 bases at V and 6 bases at J, with 11 bases between the two ends. The germline CDR1 and CDR2 sequences are SGHDT and YYEEEE. The CDR3 DNA sequence: TGTGCCAGCAGCTTAGGAGGAACAGATGGCTACACCTTC. It specifies CASSLGGTDGYTF.

The chain is built from TRBV6-6 and TRBJ2-6; 7 positions match TRBD1. In germline, CDR1 is MNHNY, CDR2 SVGAGI (reference sequence). J gave up 2 bases and V 6 bases, and 4 bases lay outside the gene matches. The CDR3 sequence is 15 residues long. The CDR3 nucleotides are TGTGCCAGCAGACAAACAGGGGCTGGGGCCAACGTCCTGACTTTC. It codes for CASRQTGAGANVLTF.

The chain links TRBV4-1 to TRBJ2-7, with 8 positions matching TRBD1. After removal of 0 bases from V and 0 bases from J, the junction contained 4 bases not matched to a gene. The CDR3 spans 16 residues. Germline V gives CDR1 MGHRA, CDR2 YSYEKL. The CDR3 spells CASSQDGQGISYEQYF. In DNA, the CDR3 is TGCGCCAGCAGCCAAGACGGACAGGGCATCTCCTACGAGCAGTACTTC.

The chain is built from TRBV4-1 and TRBJ2-5, with a possible D match to TRBD2 (5 bases). Germline lookup yields CDR1 MGHRA and CDR2 YSYEKL. The ends were cut back, 6 bases at V and 5 bases at J, with 13 bases in the middle. This CDR3 is built from 13 residues. The CDR3 DNA is TGCGCCAGCAGTTTGCGGGTGATGGAGACCCAGTACTTC. Its translation: CASSLRVMETQYF.

The chain employs TRBV7-9 and TRBJ1-1, with 7 bases matching TRBD1. Germline values: CDR1 SEHNR, CDR2 FQNEAQ (reference sequence). V shed 1 base, J shed 1 base, and the junction held 3 bases outside the gene matches. The CDR3 totals 15 residues. The CDR3: CASSLGGTANTEAFF. As DNA, the CDR3 is TGTGCCAGCAGCTTAGGGGGGACAGCGAACACTGAAGCTTTCTTT.

The rearrangement links TRBV18 to TRBJ2-7; D is possibly TRBD1 (6 bases). Germline V lookup: CDR1 KGHSH, CDR2 LQKENI. This CDR3 is 15 amino acids long. V shed 4 bases and J shed 3 bases, with 16 bases lying between them. This CDR3 is CASSLSGTTRYEQYF. DNA for the CDR3: TGTGCCAGCTCACTCTCCGGGACAACCCGCTACGAGCAGTACTTC.

The V call is TRBV4-1, the J call TRBJ1-3; D is unclear. The CDR3 covers 16 residues. The V end lost 1 base, the J end lost 0 bases, and 10 bases lay between the germline ends. The germline V gene encodes CDR1 MGHRA and CDR2 YSYEKL. The CDR3 DNA follows: TGCGCCAGCAGCCAAGCTGAGGTCGTCTCTGGAAACACCATATATTTT. Translation: CASSQAEVVSGNTIYF.

The V gene is TRBV6-5, the J gene TRBJ2-7; tentative D call: TRBD1 (6 bases). From germline, CDR1 is MNHEY and CDR2 SVGAGI. This CDR3 has 15 residues. V lost 0 bases, J lost 3 bases, and 12 bases lay in between. This CDR3 reads CASSYSKTGVYEQYF. The DNA of the CDR3 is TGTGCCAGCAGTTACTCCAAGACAGGAGTCTACGAGCAGTACTTC.

As regards this clone: The sample holds other DNA sequences that translate to the same CDR3. The chain couples TRBV9 to TRBJ2-2, with D uncertain. V was pared by 4 bases and J by 6 bases, with 4 bases between. Germline V lookup: CDR1 SGDLS, CDR2 YYNGEE. This CDR3 region has 11 residues. The CDR3: CASSLSGELFF. In DNA, the CDR3 is TGTGCCAGCAGCCTGTCCGGGGAGCTGTTTTTT.

V usage is TRBV20-1 and J usage is TRBJ1-6; D is perhaps TRBD1 (6 bases). V gave up 2 bases and J gave up 10 bases, with 6 bases separating them. The V gene's germline CDR1 is DFQATT and CDR2 SNEGSKA (reference sequence). The CDR3 loop spans 11 amino acids. DNA of the CDR3: TGCAGTGCTAGACAGGGGTCACCCCTCCACTTT. Translating it yields CSARQGSPLHF.

This rearrangement joins TRBV11-2 to TRBJ2-5; D gene uncertain. Germline assignment: CDR1 SGHAT and CDR2 FQNNGV. Trimming cost V 6 bases and J 5 bases, with 10 bases left between them. The CDR3 length is 12 residues. Here the CDR3 reads CASRDTGETQYF. CDR3 DNA: TGTGCCAGCAGGGATACGGGTGAGACCCAGTACTTC.

V usage is TRBV28 and J usage is TRBJ1-4, with a possible D match to TRBD1 (6 bases). Trimming removed 4 bases from V and 7 bases from J, with 19 bases in between. The CDR3 loop spans 16 amino acids. The germline V gene encodes CDR1 MDHEN and CDR2 SYDVKM. The CDR3 nucleotides read TGTGCCAGCAGTTCCAGCCCAGGGGCCCCGGGTGAAAAACTGTTTTTT. Translating gives CASSSSPGAPGEKLFF.

The chain couples TRBV6-1 to TRBJ2-2; maybe TRBD1 (6 bases). Germline-derived CDR1 and CDR2 are MNHNS and SASEGT. The germline V and J ends were trimmed by 8 bases and 1 base, with 11 bases remaining between them. This CDR3 comprises 14 residues. Here the CDR3 reads CASSGVRNTGELFF. DNA of the CDR3: TGTGCCAGCTCAGGGGTCAGGAACACCGGGGAGCTGTTTTTT.